This TCR beta chain was recorded in a study of blood T cell repertoires in COVID-19. For the study at large: Spain, Italy and the United States supplied samples that represented acute and convalescent COVID-19. PBMCs, B-cell-depleted T cells, or T cells provided the cDNA or gDNA that made up the material.

CDR1 and CDR2 from the germline V gene are SGHNT and YYREEE (reference sequence). Trimming cost V 0 bases and J 6 bases; bases outside gene matches: 4. There are 14 residues in the CDR3. As originally analysed: Cell counts per sample came from amplifying reference gene primers. The data were produced by immunoSEQ multiplex PCR, yet TCRdb's version contains in-frame clones alone and is incomplete. From that table come the V and J calls and clone size; the DNA was used to work out D and trimming. The sample holds fewer than 20,000 clones, about 88% seen once. The clonotype comes from a man in his forties with active COVID-19. The rearrangement links TRBV5-4 to TRBJ2-7; 9 nucleotides align to TRBD2. Sample: peripheral blood. The DNA of the CDR3 is TGTGCCAGCAGCTTGGGGCTAGCGGGGACCGAGCAGTACTTC. It is translated as CASSLGLAGTEQYF.